The T cell receptor beta chain under discussion was sequenced for a study of cytomegalovirus exposure and HLA in healthy donors. About the study: An early release of data contained tens of millions of unique TCRs, which came from HLA-typed donors. Study-wide results and limits: Fewer N-insertions (relative to the approximately 700-donor mean) were reportedly seen in an Asian-associated ancestry cluster in a later analysis.

Primers for the PCR totalled 60 Vbeta and 13 Jbeta. Profiled with immunoSEQ multiplex PCR; TCRdb holds only in-frame clones, not every one. The top ten hold under 5% of the sample, which has 120,000 or so clones, 65% to 85% seen once. On this clone itself: What it binds is not known.

The CDR3 totals 20 residues. V shed 1 base, J shed 0 bases, and the junction held 10 bases outside the gene matches. Germline CDR1 SGHRS, CDR2 YFSETQ. The V gene is TRBV5-1, the J gene TRBJ2-6; 10 nucleotides agree with TRBD2. This receptor was taken from a young man in good health and CMV-seropositive. The sample was PBMCs. The CDR3 DNA reads as TGCGCCAGCAGCTTGAGTCTAGCGGGGGACTATTACTCTGGGGCCAACGTCCTGACTTTC. Its protein product is CASSLSLAGDYYSGANVLTF.